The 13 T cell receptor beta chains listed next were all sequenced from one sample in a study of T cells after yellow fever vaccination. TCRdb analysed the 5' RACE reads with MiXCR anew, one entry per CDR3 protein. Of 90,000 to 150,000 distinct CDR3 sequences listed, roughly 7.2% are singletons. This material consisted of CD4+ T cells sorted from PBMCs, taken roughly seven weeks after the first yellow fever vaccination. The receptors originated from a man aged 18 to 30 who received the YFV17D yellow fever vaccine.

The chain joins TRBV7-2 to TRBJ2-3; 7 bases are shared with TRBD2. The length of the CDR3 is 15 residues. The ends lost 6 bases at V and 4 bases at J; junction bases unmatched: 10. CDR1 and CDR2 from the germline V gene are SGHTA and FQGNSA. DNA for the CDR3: TGTGCCAGCAGGCGGAGGGGAGGGGCCGCAGATACGCAGTATTTT. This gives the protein CASRRRGGAADTQYF.

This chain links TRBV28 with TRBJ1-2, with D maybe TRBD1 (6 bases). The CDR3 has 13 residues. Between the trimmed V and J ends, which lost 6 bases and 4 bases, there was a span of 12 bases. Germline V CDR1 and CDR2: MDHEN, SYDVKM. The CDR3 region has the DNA TGTGCCAGCAGACGGGGGGGCGGCTATGGCTACACCTTC. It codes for CASRRGGGYGYTF.

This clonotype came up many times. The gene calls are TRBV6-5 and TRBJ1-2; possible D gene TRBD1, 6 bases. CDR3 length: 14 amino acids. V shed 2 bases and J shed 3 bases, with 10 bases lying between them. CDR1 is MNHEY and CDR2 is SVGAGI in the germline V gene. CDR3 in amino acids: CASSYVTGDYGYTF. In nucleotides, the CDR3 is TGTGCCAGCAGTTACGTGACAGGAGACTATGGCTACACCTTC.

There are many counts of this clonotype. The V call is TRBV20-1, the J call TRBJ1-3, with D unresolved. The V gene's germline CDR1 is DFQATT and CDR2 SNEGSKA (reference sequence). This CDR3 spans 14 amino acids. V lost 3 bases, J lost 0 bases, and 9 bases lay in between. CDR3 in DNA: TGCAGTGCTAGGGTTCCGTCCTCTGGAAACACCATATATTTT. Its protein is CSARVPSSGNTIYF.

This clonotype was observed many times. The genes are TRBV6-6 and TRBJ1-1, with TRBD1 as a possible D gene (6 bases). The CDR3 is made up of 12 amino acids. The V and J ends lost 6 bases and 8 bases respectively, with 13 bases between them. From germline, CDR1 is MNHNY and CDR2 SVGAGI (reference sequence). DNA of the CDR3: TGTGCCAGCAGAGACTGGACAGCAGAAGCTTTCTTT. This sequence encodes CASRDWTAEAFF.

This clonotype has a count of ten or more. In DNA form, the CDR3 reads TGCGCCAGCTGCCAGGACAGCATGAACACTGAAGCTTTCTTT. As protein: CASCQDSMNTEAFF. The chain recombines TRBV5-1 with TRBJ1-1, with D tentatively TRBD1 (6 bases). V dropped 7 bases and J dropped 0 bases, with 13 bases sitting between them. In germline, CDR1 is SGHRS, CDR2 YFSETQ. The CDR3 is 14 amino acids. Complete variable domain (other parts from reference TRBV5-1 and TRBJ1-1): KAGVTQTPRYLIKTRGQQVTLSCSPISGHRSVSWYQQTPGQGLQFLFEYFSETQRNKGNFPGRFSGRQFSNSRSEMNVSTLELGDSALYLCASCQDSMNTEAFFGQGTRLTVV.

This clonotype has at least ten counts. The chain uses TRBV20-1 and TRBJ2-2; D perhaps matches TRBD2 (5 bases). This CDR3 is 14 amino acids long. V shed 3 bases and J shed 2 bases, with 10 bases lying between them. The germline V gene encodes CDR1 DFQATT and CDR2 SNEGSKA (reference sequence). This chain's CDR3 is CSASPGYNTGELFF. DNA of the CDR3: TGCAGTGCTAGTCCGGGATATAACACCGGGGAGCTGTTTTTT.

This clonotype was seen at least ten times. The CDR3 bases are TGTGCCAGCAGTGAACCCGGTCGGGAAAAACTGTTTTTT. It specifies CASSEPGREKLFF. V is TRBV2 and J is TRBJ1-4; no definite D call. The CDR3 covers 13 residues. CDR1 is SNHLY and CDR2 is FYNNEI in the germline V gene. V lost 2 bases, J lost 8 bases, and 9 bases lay in between.

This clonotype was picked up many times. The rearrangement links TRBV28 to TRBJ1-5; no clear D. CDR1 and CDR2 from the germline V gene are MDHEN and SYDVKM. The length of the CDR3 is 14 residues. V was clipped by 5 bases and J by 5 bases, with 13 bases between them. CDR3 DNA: TGTGCCAGCAGTCCAGGCGGCAGCTATCAGCCCCAGCATTTT. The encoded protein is CASSPGGSYQPQHF.

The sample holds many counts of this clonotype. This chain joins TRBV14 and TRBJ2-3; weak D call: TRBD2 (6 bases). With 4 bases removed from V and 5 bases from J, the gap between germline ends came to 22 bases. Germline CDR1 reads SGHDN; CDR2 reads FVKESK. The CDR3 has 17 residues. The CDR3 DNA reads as TGTGCCAGCAGCCCACGACTTCACAGCCTCGGGGGAGATACGCAGTATTTT. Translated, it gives CASSPRLHSLGGDTQYF. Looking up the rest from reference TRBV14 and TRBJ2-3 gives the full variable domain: EAGVTQFPSHSVIEKGQTVTLRCDPISGHDNLYWYRRVMGKEIKFLLHFVKESKQDESGMPNNRFLAERTGGTYSTLKVQPAELEDSGVYFCASSPRLHSLGGDTQYFGPGTRLTVL.

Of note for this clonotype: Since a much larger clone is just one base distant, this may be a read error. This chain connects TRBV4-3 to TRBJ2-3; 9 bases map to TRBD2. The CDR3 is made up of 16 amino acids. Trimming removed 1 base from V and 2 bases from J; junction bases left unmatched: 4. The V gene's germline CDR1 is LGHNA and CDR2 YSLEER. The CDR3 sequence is CASSQGAGGSTDTQYF. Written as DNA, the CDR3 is TGCGCCAGCAGCCAAGGAGCGGGGGGCTCCACAGATACGCAGTATTTT.

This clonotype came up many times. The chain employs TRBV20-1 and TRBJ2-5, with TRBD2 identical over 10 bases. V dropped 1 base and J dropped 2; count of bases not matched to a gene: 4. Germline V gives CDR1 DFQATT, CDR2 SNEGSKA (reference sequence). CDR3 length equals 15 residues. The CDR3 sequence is CSARGTSGSQETQYF. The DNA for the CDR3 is TGCAGTGCTAGAGGGACTAGCGGTTCACAAGAGACCCAGTACTTC.

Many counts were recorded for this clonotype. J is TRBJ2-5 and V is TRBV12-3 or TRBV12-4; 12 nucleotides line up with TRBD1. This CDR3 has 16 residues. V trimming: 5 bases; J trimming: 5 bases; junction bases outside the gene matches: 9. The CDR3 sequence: CASSGTGTGGGETQYF. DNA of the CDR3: TGTGCCAGCAGTGGCACCGGGACAGGGGGCGGTGAGACCCAGTACTTC.